The T cell receptor (beta chain) described here comes from a study of cytomegalovirus exposure and HLA in healthy donors. Study outcomes and limitations: The study labeled under 200 TCR beta chains cytomegalovirus-associated. Solely CMV serostatus was available to characterize immune exposure.

The PCR contained 60 Vbeta and 13 Jbeta primers. The method was immunoSEQ multiplex PCR; TCRdb's version includes in-frame clones alone and lacks a portion of them. The data contain 70,000 to 90,000 clones, more than 70% of them singletons. With regard to this clone: Its antigen is unknown.

Per the germline V gene, CDR1 is SGHAT and CDR2 is FQNNGV. V was trimmed by 2 bases and J by 0 bases, leaving 14 bases between them. CDR3 length equals 17 residues. The chain is built from TRBV11-2 and TRBJ1-3; no firm D call. This clonotype originated in a man aged 55-75 years in good health and CMV-seronegative. The sequencing input was PBMCs. The CDR3 reads CASSLLAQYSSGNTIYF. CDR3 sequence (DNA): TGTGCCAGCAGCTTACTAGCCCAATATTCCTCTGGAAACACCATATATTTT.